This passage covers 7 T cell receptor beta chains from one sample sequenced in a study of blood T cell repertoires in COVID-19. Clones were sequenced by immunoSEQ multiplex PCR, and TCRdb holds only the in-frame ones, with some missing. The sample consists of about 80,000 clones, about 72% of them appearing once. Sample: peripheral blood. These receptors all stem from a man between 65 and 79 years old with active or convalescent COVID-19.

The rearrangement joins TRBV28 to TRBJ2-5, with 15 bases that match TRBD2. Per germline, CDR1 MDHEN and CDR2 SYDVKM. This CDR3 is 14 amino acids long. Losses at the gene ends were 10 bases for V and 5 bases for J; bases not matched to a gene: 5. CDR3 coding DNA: TGTGCCATCGGACTAGCGGGGGGGTTGGAGACCCAGTACTTC. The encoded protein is CAIGLAGGLETQYF. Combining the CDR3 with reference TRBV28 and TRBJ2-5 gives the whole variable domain DVKVTQSSRYLVKRTGEKVFLECVQDMDHENMFWYRQDPGLGLRLIYFSYDVKMKEKGDIPEGYSVSREKKERFSLILESASTNQTSMYLCAIGLAGGLETQYFGPGTRLLVL.

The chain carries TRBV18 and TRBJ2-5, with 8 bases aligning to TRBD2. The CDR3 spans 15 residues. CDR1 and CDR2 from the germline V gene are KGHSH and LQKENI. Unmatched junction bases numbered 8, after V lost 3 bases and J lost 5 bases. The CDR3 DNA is TGTGCCAGCTCACCGTCCGGGACTAGTAGGGAGACCCAGTACTTC. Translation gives CASSPSGTSRETQYF.

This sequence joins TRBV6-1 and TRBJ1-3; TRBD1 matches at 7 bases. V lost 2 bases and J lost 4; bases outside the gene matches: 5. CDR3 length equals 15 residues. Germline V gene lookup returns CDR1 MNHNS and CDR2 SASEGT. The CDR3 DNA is TGTGCCAGCAGTGAACAGGGGGGTCGGGGAAACACCATATATTTT. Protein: CASSEQGGRGNTIYF.

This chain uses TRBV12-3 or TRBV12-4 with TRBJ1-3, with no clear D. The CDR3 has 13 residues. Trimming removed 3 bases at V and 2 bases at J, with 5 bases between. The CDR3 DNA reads TGTGCCAGCAGTTTCGACACTGGAAACACCATATATTTT. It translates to CASSFDTGNTIYF.

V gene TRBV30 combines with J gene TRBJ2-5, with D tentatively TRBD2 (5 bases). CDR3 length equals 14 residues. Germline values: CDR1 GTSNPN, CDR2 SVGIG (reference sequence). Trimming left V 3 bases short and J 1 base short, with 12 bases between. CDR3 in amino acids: CAWRQKRLQETQYF. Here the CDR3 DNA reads TGTGCCTGGAGACAGAAGCGGCTCCAAGAGACCCAGTACTTC.

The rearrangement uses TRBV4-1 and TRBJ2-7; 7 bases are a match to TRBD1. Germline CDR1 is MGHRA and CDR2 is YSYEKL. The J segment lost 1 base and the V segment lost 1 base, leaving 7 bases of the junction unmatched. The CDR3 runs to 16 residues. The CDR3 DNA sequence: TGCGCCAGCAGCCAAGGACAGGGAAGTTTGTCCTACGAGCAGTACTTC. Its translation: CASSQGQGSLSYEQYF.

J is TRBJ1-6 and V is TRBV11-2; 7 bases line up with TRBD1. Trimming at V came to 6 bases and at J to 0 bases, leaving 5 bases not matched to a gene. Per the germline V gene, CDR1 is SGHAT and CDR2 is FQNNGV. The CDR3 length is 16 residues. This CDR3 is CASRRTGISYNSPLHF. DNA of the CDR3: TGTGCCAGCAGACGGACAGGTATCTCCTATAATTCACCCCTCCACTTT.